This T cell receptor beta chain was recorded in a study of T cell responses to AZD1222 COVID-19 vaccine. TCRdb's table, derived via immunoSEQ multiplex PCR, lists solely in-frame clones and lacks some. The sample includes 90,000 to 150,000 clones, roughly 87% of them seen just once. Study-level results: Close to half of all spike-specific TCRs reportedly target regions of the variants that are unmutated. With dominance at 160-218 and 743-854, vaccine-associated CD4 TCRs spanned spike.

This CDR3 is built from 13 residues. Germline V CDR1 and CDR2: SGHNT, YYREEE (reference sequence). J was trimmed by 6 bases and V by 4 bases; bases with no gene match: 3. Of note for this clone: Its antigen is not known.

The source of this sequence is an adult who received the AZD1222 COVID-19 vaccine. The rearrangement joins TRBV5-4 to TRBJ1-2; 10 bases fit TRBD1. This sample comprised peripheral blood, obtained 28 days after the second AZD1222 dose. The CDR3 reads CASSGQGVHGYTF. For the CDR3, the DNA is TGTGCCAGCAGCGGACAGGGGGTCCATGGCTACACCTTC.